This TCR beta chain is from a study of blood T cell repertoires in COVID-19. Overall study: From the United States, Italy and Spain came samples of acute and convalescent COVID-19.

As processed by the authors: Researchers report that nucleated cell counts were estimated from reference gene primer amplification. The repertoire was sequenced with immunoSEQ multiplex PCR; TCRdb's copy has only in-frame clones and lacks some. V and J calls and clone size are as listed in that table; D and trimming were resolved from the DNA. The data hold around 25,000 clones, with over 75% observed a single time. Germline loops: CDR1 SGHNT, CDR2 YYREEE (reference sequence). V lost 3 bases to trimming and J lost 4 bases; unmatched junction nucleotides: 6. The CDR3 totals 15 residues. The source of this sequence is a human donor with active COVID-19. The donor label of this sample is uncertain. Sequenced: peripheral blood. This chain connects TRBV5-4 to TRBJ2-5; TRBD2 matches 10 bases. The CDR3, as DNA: TGTGCCAGCAGCTGGTCTAGCGGGAGTGGAGAGACCCAGTACTTC. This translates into CASSWSSGSGETQYF.